This T cell receptor beta chain was captured by sequencing in a study of blood T cell repertoires in COVID-19 (dated by TCRdb to between 2020 and 2021). Regarding the complete study: Samples from collaborators originated in the United States, Italy and Spain and spanned both the acute and convalescent phases of COVID-19. The prospective study material was composed of cDNA or gDNA derived from T cells, B-cell-depleted T cells, or PBMCs. The dataset comprised deeply sampled blood TCRbeta repertoires from subjects exposed to, actively infected with, or recovered from COVID-19. The repertoires were made available in a free public database intended to serve as a resource for research on the immune response to SARS-CoV-2. Samples were obtained from the ongoing ImmuneRACE study (first 160 participants) and from 950 to 1,500 subjects provided by 6 global collaborators. Nearly every sample came with metadata listing a de-identified subject ID, COVID-19 status, age in years and sex. HLA class I and class II types, where available, came from metadata supplied by the sample provider rather than from assay-based typing. What the research found in general, with its limitations: The quantity of clinical and demographic metadata differed by source and by participant and was supplied without curation.

TCRbeta CDR3 regions were amplified from genomic DNA using the immunoSEQ Assay, a bias-controlled multiplex PCR. As for the authors' bioinformatics: The number of nucleated cells in each sample was estimated from the amplification of reference gene primers within the assay. To quantify the absolute abundance of each unique TCRbeta CDR3 rearrangement, sequence reads were collapsed and filtered. For each sample, productive Simpson clonality was calculated by taking the square root of Simpson's diversity index across productive rearrangements. The table was pulled from immuneACCESS by TCRdb, which kept in-frame rearrangements only. Such tables lose some clones; where checked, under half of the loss comes from unresolved V genes, and the rest has no known cause. The D gene and trimming were derived from the DNA, and the V and J assignments and clone size from that table. This sample lists about 200,000 clones; 94% were detected once. Approximately 0.69% of the sample is in the top ten clones.

Remarks on this clone: Its antigen is still unknown. Per-nucleotide qualities are absent, and no much larger clonotype sits a single base away.

The junction shows trimming of 4 bases on V and 2 bases on J, plus 14 bases between the germline ends. For CDR1 and CDR2, the germline V gene (reference sequence) lists LNHDA and SQIVND. Including cysteine and phenylalanine, the CDR3 has 15 amino acids. Only the CDR3 DNA stays, 45 bases, in frame from base 1. One collaborating source in Seattle enrolled patients while the patients were actively infected and followed the patients over time throughout the course of disease. Each collaborating institution followed its own protocols to collect whole blood in K2EDTA tubes. Collaborator samples were shipped for TCRbeta analysis as frozen whole blood, isolated PBMCs, or DNA extracted from either sample type.

The chain links TRBV19 with TRBJ1-2, and the D gene may be TRBD1, 6 bases matching. Specimen: peripheral blood. This clonotype was sampled from a man aged 25 to 40 with COVID-19, enrolled during active disease. CDR3 loop: CASSSVGRGNYGYTF. The DNA sequence follows: TGTGCCAGTAGTAGTGTAGGCAGGGGAAACTATGGCTACACCTTC.